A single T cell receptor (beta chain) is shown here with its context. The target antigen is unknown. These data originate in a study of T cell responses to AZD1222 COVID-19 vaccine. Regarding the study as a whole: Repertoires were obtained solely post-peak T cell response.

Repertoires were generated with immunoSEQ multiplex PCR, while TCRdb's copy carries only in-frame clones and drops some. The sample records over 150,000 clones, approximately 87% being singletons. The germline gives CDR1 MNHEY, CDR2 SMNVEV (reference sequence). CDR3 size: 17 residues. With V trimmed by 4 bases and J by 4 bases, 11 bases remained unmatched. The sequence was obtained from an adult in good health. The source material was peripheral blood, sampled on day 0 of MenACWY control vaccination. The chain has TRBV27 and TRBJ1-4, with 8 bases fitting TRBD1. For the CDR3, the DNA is TGTGCCAGCAGTTCGACCCGGACAGGGCGGGGTAATGAAAAACTGTTTTTT. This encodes CASSSTRTGRGNEKLFF. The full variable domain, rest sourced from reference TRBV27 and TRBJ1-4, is EAQVTQNPRYLITVTGKKLTVTCSQNMNHEYMSWYRQDPGLGLRQIYYSMNVEVTDKGDVPEGYKVSRKEKRNFPLILESPSPNQTSLYFCASSSTRTGRGNEKLFFGSGTQLSVL.